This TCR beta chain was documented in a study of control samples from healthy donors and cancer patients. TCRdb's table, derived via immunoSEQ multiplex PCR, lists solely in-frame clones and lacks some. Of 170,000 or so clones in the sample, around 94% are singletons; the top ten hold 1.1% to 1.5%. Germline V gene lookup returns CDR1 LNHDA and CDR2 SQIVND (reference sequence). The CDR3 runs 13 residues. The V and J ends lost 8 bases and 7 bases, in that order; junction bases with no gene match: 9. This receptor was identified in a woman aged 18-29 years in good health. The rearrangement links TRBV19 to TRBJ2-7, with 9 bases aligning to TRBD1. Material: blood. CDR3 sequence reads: CASGTGTLLEQYF. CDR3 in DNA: TGTGCCAGTGGGACAGGGACGTTGTTGGAGCAGTACTTC.